The entry below describes one T cell receptor beta chain. Its cognate antigen is unknown. Generated by immunoSEQ multiplex PCR, the TCRdb table keeps only in-frame clones and is missing some. The sample includes about 150,000 clones, about nine tenths of them seen just once. V lost 6 bases and J lost 3, with 8 bases in between. Germline values: CDR1 KGHDR, CDR2 SFDVKD. The CDR3 loop spans 13 amino acids. The sample belongs to a study of T cell responses to AZD1222 COVID-19 vaccine. General study findings and limits: Reports say nearly half of spike-specific TCRs go after unmutated variant regions. Clonal diversity may have been underestimated, and the donors were mostly white British, with more females than males.

The material sequenced was peripheral blood, taken on day 0 of MenACWY control vaccination. The chain uses TRBV24-1 and TRBJ2-1; D not certain. The TCR comes from an adult in good health. CDR3 sequence: CATSYSLYNEQFF. The CDR3 DNA reads as TGTGCCACCAGTTACAGCCTCTACAATGAGCAGTTCTTC.